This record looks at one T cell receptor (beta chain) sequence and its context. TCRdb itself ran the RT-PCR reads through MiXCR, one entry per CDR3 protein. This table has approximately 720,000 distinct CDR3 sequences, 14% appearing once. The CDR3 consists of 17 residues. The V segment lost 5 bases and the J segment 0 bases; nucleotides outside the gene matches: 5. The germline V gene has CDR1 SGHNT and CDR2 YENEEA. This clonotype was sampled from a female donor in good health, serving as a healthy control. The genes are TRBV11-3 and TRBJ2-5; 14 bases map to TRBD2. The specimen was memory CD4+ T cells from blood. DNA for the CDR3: TGTGCCAGCAGCCCAGGGACTAGCGGGAGTTACCAAGAGACCCAGTACTTC. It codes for CASSPGTSGSYQETQYF.